This record concerns one TCR beta chain sequence. No antigen is known for it. The data were obtained in a study of cytomegalovirus exposure and HLA in healthy donors. Study observations and caveats: Association of a missense DCLRE1C variant with TCR beta V- and J-gene trimming was reported in a later analysis.

Trimming removed 1 base at V and 0 bases at J, with 7 bases between. CDR1 is SGHDN, CDR2 FVKESK, per germline. This CDR3 contains 15 residues. The PCR made use of 60 Vbeta and 13 Jbeta primers. TCRdb's copy holds only in-frame clones and misses some; the assay was immunoSEQ multiplex PCR. The table shows roughly 130,000 clones, with around 90% occurring only once. V is TRBV14 and J is TRBJ2-1; no clear D. The clonotype was recovered from a woman between 40 and 50 years old in good health and CMV-seronegative. Sequenced input: PBMCs. The CDR3 nucleotides read TGTGCCAGCAGCCAAGGGTGGAGCTCCTACAATGAGCAGTTCTTC. It translates to CASSQGWSSYNEQFF.